This paragraph reports one T cell receptor (beta chain). Its specificity is not known. This record belongs to a study of cytomegalovirus exposure and HLA in healthy donors. Study-wide points: Analyzed later, most CMV-associated TCR beta chains appeared HLA-restricted.

Although they were nominally healthy when sampled, donors likely had unrecorded immune exposures. Amplification used 60 Vbeta primers and 13 Jbeta primers. Produced via immunoSEQ multiplex PCR; TCRdb's table is partial and in-frame only. This sample has over 150,000 clones; about 80% occur once, and the top ten carry around 3.6%. CDR3 length equals 13 residues. V was trimmed by 6 bases and J by 1 base, leaving 9 bases between them. Per germline, CDR1 MDHEN and CDR2 SYDVKM. The receptor was isolated from a woman between 40 and 55 years old in good health and CMV-seronegative. Material for sequencing was PBMCs. The rearrangement links TRBV28 to TRBJ2-5, with D possibly matching TRBD2 (5 bases). CDR3 region: CASSDSAQETQYF. CDR3 nucleotide sequence: TGTGCCAGCAGCGATAGCGCCCAAGAGACCCAGTACTTC.